Below, 4 T cell receptor beta chains from the same sample are listed, as sequenced in a study of shared clonotypes between healthy human individuals. Produced via immunoSEQ multiplex PCR; TCRdb's table is partial and in-frame only. The data contain approximately 2.1 million clones, just over 90% of them singletons. Sequences were obtained from naive CD4+ T cells from PBMCs. As for subset: CD45RA+ positively selected. The origin of the receptors is a man younger than 30 in good health. Some clones in this sample may be carry-over from other donors' samples.

This clone was picked up a small number of times. The V gene is TRBV7-9, the J gene TRBJ1-1; 8 bases fit TRBD1. V lost 5 bases to trimming and J lost 4 bases; unmatched junction nucleotides: 3. The germline gives CDR1 SEHNR, CDR2 FQNEAQ (reference sequence). The CDR3 covers 13 residues. The CDR3 spells CASSATGGTEAFF. The CDR3 DNA reads as TGTGCCAGCAGCGCTACAGGGGGCACTGAAGCTTTCTTT.

This clone has just one count. This chain uses TRBV20-1 with TRBJ2-7; a possible D gene is TRBD2 (5 bases). The CDR3 covers 10 residues. V was trimmed by 5 bases and J by 8 bases, leaving 10 bases between them. The germline CDR1 and CDR2 sequences are DFQATT and SNEGSKA (reference sequence). As DNA, the CDR3 is TGCAGTGCTCCTGACGGGAAGCAGTACTTC. It is translated as CSAPDGKQYF.

With respect to this clone: The same CDR3 is also encoded by other DNA sequences in this sample. The chain combines TRBV28 with TRBJ1-5, with a tentative D call TRBD1 (5 bases). Deletions cut 7 bases from V and 3 bases from J, with 7 bases between. The germline V gene encodes CDR1 MDHEN and CDR2 SYDVKM. This CDR3 region has 12 residues. In DNA, the CDR3 is TGTGCCAGCAAGGGGTCCAATCAGCCCCAGCATTTT. Translated, it gives CASKGSNQPQHF.

V gene TRBV6-1 combines with J gene TRBJ2-7; D possibly corresponds to TRBD2 (6 bases). Trimming shortened V by 7 bases and J by 2 bases, and 12 bases separated the two germline ends. CDR3 length: 13 residues. Germline-derived CDR1 and CDR2 are MNHNS and SASEGT. DNA for the CDR3: TGTGCCAGCACGGCTAGCGCAACCTACGAGCAGTACTTC. Encoded protein: CASTASATYEQYF.